This is a list of T cell receptor beta chains from one sample in a study. TCRdb passed the 5' RACE reads through MiXCR, listing each CDR3 protein once. In the table there are over 55,000 distinct CDR3 sequences, under 35% of which are singletons. The sequencing sample was made of tumor-infiltrating naive CD4+ T cells sorted from the breast tumor. The receptors shown here come from a female donor with breast cancer. Both conserved end residues are part of each CDR3. The order of the fields is V gene, J gene, CDR3 protein.

V: TRBV7-9
J: TRBJ2-2
CDR3: CASSFGGTGELFF

V: TRBV20-1
J: TRBJ2-5
CDR3: CSAKGTQETQYF

V: TRBV12-3/TRBV12-4
J: TRBJ2-5
CDR3: CASRRQGAWETQYF

V: TRBV28
J: TRBJ1-4
CDR3: CASSPPRTGAKLFF

V: TRBV6-1
J: TRBJ1-5
CDR3: CASSESLDRANQPQHF

V: TRBV4-3
J: TRBJ2-2
CDR3: CDSSQVKDANTGELFF

V: TRBV25-1
J: TRBJ2-5
CDR3: CASSAQGQGIETQYF

V: TRBV7-9
J: TRBJ2-2
CDR3: CASGVGTGELFF

V: TRBV7-2
J: TRBJ2-7
CDR3: CASSGRKSSYGQYF

V: TRBV6-5
J: TRBJ2-3
CDR3: CASAQEGMSGGPYF

V: TRBV9
J: TRBJ2-6
CDR3: CASSSGANVLTF

V: TRBV25-1
J: TRBJ1-2
CDR3: CASNSAPGQGIDGYTF

V: TRBV6-2/TRBV6-3
J: TRBJ2-7
CDR3: CASSFNRVSYEQYF

V: TRBV10-1
J: TRBJ2-2
CDR3: CASSGQGATGELFF

V: TRBV5-6
J: TRBJ2-1
CDR3: CASSSDRGNEQFF

V: TRBV10-2
J: TRBJ2-5
CDR3: CASRGRLAGQETQYF

V: TRBV29-1
J: TRBJ2-1
CDR3: CSVEPLGAGRDNEQFF

V: TRBV12-3/TRBV12-4
J: TRBJ2-5
CDR3: CASSAGLNQETQYF

V: TRBV9
J: TRBJ1-4
CDR3: CASSVRQGAEKLFF

V: TRBV9
J: TRBJ2-1
CDR3: CASSVAPTSGMNEQFF

V: TRBV5-1
J: TRBJ1-2
CDR3: CASSLEAGGHSYGYTF

V: TRBV7-3
J: TRBJ2-3
CDR3: CASSPYSTDTQYF

V: TRBV5-1
J: TRBJ2-6
CDR3: CASSKGNRVASGANVLTF

V: TRBV12-3/TRBV12-4
J: TRBJ2-1
CDR3: CASSFAGGTGFF

V: TRBV9
J: TRBJ2-4
CDR3: CASSVSSRGIQYF

V: TRBV7-3
J: TRBJ2-1
CDR3: CASSPNSGGEGNEQFF

V: TRBV20-1
J: TRBJ2-7
CDR3: CSARGTGTEQYF

V: TRBV5-1
J: TRBJ2-2
CDR3: CASRVASGSSGELFF

V: TRBV24-1
J: TRBJ2-3
CDR3: CATSEAGLEDTQYF

V: TRBV29-1
J: TRBJ2-5
CDR3: CSVALAGGETQYF

V: TRBV27
J: TRBJ2-1
CDR3: CASSLQNNEQFF

V: TRBV5-6
J: TRBJ2-7
CDR3: CASSLASSGSSYEQYF